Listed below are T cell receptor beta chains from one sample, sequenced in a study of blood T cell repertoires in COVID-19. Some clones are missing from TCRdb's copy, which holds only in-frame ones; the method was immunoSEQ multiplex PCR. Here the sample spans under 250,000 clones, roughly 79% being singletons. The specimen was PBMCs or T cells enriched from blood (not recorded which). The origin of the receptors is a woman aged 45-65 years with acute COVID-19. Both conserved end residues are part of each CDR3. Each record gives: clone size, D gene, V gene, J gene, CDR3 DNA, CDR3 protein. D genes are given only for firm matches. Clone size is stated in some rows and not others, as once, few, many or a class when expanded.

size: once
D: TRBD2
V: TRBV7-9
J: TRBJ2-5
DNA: TGTGCCAGCAGCTCTCCGGGACTAGCGGGAGGAGGGTTAGCAGAGACCCAGTACTTC
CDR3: CASSSPGLAGGGLAETQYF

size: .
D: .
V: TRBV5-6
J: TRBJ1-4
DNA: TGTGCCAGCAGCTTTTACCGTGACAGCATAAATGAAAAACTGTTTTTT
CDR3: CASSFYRDSINEKLFF

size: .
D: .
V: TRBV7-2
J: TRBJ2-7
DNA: TGTGCCAGCAGCTTAGCGTTACGAGGGAACGAGCAGTACTTC
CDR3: CASSLALRGNEQYF

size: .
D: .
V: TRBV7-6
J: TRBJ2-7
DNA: TGTGCCAGCAACCAACCGGGAGTCTCGGAGCAGTACTTC
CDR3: CASNQPGVSEQYF

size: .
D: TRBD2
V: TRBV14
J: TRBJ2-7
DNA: TGTGCCAGCAGTGGCCCGCCGGGAGGCCCTTACGAGCAGTACTTC
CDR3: CASSGPPGGPYEQYF

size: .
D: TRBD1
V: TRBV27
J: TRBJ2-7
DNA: TGTGCCAGCAGTTTAGGGACAGGGGCTTTCGAGCAGTACTTC
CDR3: CASSLGTGAFEQYF

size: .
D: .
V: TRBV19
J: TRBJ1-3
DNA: TGTGCCAGTAGGCCCCAGTCCAGCTCTGGAAACACCATATATTTT
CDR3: CASRPQSSSGNTIYF

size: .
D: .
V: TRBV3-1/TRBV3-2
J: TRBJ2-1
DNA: TGTGCCAGCACCTCCGAGGGAGGCGGGCATGAGCAGTTCTTC
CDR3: CASTSEGGGHEQFF

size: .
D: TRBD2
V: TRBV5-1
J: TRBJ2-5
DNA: TGCGCCAGCAGCCCCGGGGGACTAGCGGGAGTTTACGAGACCCAGTACTTC
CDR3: CASSPGGLAGVYETQYF

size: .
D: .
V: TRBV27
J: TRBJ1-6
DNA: TGTGCCAGCAGTTTAGTCAGGGGTTCACCCCTCCACTTT
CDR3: CASSLVRGSPLHF

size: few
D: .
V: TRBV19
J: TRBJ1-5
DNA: TGTGCCAGTAGTGGCCGGGGGGACGGCAATCAGCCCCAGCATTTT
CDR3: CASSGRGDGNQPQHF

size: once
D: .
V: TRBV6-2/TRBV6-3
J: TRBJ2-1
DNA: TGTGCCAGCAGTTACTTGGCACCAGATGAGCAGTTCTTC
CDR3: CASSYLAPDEQFF

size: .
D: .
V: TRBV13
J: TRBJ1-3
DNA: TGTGCCAGCAGAGAAACACCCACTGGAAACACCATATATTTT
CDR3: CASRETPTGNTIYF

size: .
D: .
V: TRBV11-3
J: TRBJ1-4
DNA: TGTGCCAGCAGCTTAATCGAGGAAAAACTGTTTTTT
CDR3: CASSLIEEKLFF

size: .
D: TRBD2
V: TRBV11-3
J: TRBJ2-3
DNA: TGTGCCAGCAGCTTAAGACTAGCGGGGGCCGTCACAGATACGCAGTATTTT
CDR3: CASSLRLAGAVTDTQYF

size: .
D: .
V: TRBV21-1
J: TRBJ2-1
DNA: TGTGCCAGCAGCAATCAGCACGGGACCCGGGGGGATGAGCAGTTCTTC
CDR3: CASSNQHGTRGDEQFF

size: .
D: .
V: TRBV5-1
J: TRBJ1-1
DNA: TGCGCCAGCAGCCGTCAGGGGCCGAACACTGAAGCTTTCTTT
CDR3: CASSRQGPNTEAFF

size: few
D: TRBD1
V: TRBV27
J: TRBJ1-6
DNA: TGTGCCAGCAGTCTGCGACCTCAGGGGGCGCTAAATAATTCACCCCTCCACTTT
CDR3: CASSLRPQGALNNSPLHF

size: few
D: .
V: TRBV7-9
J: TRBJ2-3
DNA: TGTGCCAGCAGCTTTGGAGGTCACTACGCAGATACGCAGTATTTT
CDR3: CASSFGGHYADTQYF

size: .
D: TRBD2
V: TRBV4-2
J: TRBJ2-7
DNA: TGTGCCAGCAGCCAACGGGGGGGATCCTACGAGCAGTACTTC
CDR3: CASSQRGGSYEQYF

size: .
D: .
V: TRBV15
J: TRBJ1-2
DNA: TGTGCCACCAGCCCCGACACCAACTATGGCTACACCTTC
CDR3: CATSPDTNYGYTF

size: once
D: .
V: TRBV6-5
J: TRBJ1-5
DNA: TGTGCCTCCGAGTTCGACACTTACCAGCCCCAGCATTTT
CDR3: CASEFDTYQPQHF

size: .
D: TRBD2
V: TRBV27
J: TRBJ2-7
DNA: TGTGCCAGCAGTTCCGGGACTAGTGGATCCTACGAGCAGTACTTC
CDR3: CASSSGTSGSYEQYF

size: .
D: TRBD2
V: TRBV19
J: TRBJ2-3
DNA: TGTGCCAGTAGTACTAGCGGGAGGAGCACAGATACGCAGTATTTT
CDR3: CASSTSGRSTDTQYF

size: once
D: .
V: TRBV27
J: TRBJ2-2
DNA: TGTGCCAGCAGTTTAGTCTTTGGTGTCAGATACACCGGGGAGCTGTTTTTT
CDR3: CASSLVFGVRYTGELFF

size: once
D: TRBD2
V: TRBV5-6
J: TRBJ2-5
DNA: TGTGCCAGCAGGTCCCAAACCTCCTTTGCGGGAGGGCCGTTGGAGACCCAGTACTTC
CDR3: CASRSQTSFAGGPLETQYF

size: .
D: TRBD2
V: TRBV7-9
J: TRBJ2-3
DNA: TGTGCCAGCAGCCCAAGGGCAAGCGGGGCGGATACGCAGTATTTT
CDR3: CASSPRASGADTQYF

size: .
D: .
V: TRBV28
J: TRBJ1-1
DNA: TGTGCCAGCAGTTATACAGTAGCCTCGGAGGGTGACACTGAAGCTTTCTTT
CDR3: CASSYTVASEGDTEAFF